Given below is one T cell receptor (beta chain) in context. Its antigen remains unidentified. PCR was performed a second time for roughly 7 to 12 cycles using a sample-barcoded 5' primer and a J-beta primer mix. TCRdb analysed the 5' RACE reads with MiXCR anew, one entry per CDR3 protein. The sample records around 970,000 distinct CDR3 sequences, roughly half being singletons. Peripheral blood, roughly 9.3 milliliters per donor, was collected. Per-sample PBMC isolation yielded at least 6.5 million cells. This record belongs to a study of blood T cells in healthy people across ages. Study-wide points: Naive and antigen-experienced cells were not separated, limiting conclusive comparison. Diversity estimated from one million T cells was considered an underestimate.

The V and J ends lost 6 bases and 5 bases respectively, with 17 bases between them. CDR1 and CDR2 from the germline V gene are SQVTM and ANQGSEA. This CDR3 has 14 residues. The TCR originated in a woman aged 55-69 years in good health. What was sequenced was blood. The rearrangement uses TRBV29-1 and TRBJ2-4; the D gene is possibly TRBD2 (5 bases). CDR3 protein: CSVVGRYGENIQYF. CDR3 bases: TGCAGCGTCGTGGGTCGGTACGGGGAAAACATTCAGTACTTC.